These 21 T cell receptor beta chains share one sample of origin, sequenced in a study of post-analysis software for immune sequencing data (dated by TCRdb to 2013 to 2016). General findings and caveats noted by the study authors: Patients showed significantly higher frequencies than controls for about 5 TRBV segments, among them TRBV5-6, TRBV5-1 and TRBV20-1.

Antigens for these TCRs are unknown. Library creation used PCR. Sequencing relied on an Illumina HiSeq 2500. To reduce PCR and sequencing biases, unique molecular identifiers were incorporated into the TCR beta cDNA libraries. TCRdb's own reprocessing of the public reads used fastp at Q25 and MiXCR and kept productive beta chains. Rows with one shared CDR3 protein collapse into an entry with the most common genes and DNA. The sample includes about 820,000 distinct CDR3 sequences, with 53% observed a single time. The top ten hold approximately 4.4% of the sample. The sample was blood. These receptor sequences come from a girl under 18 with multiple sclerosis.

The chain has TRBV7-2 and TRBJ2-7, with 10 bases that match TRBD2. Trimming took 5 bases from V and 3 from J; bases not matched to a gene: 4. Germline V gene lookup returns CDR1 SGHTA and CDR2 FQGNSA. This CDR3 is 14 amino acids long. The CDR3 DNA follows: TGTGCCAGCAGCGCAGGACTAGCGGACTACGAGCAGTACTTC. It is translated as CASSAGLADYEQYF.

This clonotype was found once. CDR3 in DNA: TGTGCCACCAGCAGATCAACAACTAATGAAAAACTGTTTTTT. Amino acids: CATSRSTTNEKLFF. The chain has TRBV15 and TRBJ1-4; D call uncertain. From germline, CDR1 is LNHNV and CDR2 YYDKDF (reference sequence). This CDR3 spans 14 amino acids. Trimming shortened V by 2 bases and J by 0 bases, and 4 bases separated the two germline ends. Drawing the rest from reference TRBV15 and TRBJ1-4, the complete variable domain is DAMVIQNPRYQVTQFGKPVTLSCSQTLNHNVMYWYQQKSSQAPKLLFHYYDKDFNNEADTPDNFQSRRPNTSFCFLDIRSPGLGDTAMYLCATSRSTTNEKLFFGSGTQLSVL.

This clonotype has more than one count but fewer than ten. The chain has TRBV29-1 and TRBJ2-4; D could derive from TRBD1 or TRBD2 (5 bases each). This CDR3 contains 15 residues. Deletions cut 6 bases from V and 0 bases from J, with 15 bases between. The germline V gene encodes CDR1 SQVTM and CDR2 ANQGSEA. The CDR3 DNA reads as TGCAGCGTCCACCTCCGGGACCTAGCCAAAAACATTCAGTACTTC. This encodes CSVHLRDLAKNIQYF.

The CDR3: CASSLGTSEQYF. CDR3 coding DNA: TGTGCCAGCAGCTTGGGTACCAGCGAGCAGTACTTC. The rearrangement uses TRBV7-2 and TRBJ2-4; unclear D gene. The DNA end is more similar to TRBJ2-7, so the J call may be wrong. The CDR3 is 12 amino acids. Germline V gene lookup returns CDR1 SGHTA and CDR2 FQGNSA.

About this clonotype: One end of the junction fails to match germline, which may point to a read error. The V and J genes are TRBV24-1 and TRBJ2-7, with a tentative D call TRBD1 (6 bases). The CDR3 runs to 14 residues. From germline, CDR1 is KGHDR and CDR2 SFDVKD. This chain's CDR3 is CATRDSKDSYEQYF. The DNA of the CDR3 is TGTGCCACCAGGGATTCCAAGGACAGCTACGAGCAGTACTTC.

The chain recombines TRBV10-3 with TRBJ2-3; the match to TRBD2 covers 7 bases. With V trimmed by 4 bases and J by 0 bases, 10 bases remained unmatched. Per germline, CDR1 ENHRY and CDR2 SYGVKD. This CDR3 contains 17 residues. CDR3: CAISGSTAGPSTDTQYF. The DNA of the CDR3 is TGTGCCATCAGTGGATCTACAGCGGGGCCCAGCACAGATACGCAGTATTTT.

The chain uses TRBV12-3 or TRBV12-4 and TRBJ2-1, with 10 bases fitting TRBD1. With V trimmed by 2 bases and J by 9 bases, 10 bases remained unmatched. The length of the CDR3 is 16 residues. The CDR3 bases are TGTGCCAGCAGTTTATCCGGGACAGGGGTTTCTGGTGAGCAGTTCTTC. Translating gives CASSLSGTGVSGEQFF.

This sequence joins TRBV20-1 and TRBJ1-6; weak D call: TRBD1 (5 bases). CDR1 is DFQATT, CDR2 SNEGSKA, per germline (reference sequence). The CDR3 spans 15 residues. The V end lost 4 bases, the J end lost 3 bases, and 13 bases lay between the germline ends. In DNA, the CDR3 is TGCAGTGCTACCGACAGCCCGGGCTATAATTCACCCCTCCACTTT. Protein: CSATDSPGYNSPLHF.

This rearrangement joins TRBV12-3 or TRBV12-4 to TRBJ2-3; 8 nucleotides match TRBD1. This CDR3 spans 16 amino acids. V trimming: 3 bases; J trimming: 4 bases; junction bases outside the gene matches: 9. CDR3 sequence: CASSFSDRERPDTQYF. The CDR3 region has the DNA TGTGCCAGCAGTTTCTCGGACAGGGAACGGCCAGATACGCAGTATTTT.

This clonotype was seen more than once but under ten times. The CDR3 loop is CSVELAGETQYF. As DNA, the CDR3 is TGCAGCGTTGAACTAGCTGGAGAGACCCAGTACTTC. V is TRBV29-1 and J is TRBJ2-5; D may be TRBD2 (5 bases). Germline-derived CDR1 and CDR2 are SQVTM and ANQGSEA. V gave up 2 bases and J gave up 4 bases, with 8 bases separating them. The CDR3 consists of 12 residues. The full variable domain, its missing parts supplied by reference TRBV29-1 and TRBJ2-5, is SAVISQKPSRDICQRGTSLTIQCQVDSQVTMMFWYRQQPGQSLTLIATANQGSEATYESGFVIDKFPISRPNLTFSTLTVSNMSPEDSSIYLCSVELAGETQYFGPGTRLLVL.

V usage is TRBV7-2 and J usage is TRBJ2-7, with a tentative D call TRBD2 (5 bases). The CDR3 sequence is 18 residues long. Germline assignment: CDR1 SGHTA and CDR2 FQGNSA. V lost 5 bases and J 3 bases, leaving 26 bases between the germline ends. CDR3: CASSHAGILGPPSYEQYF. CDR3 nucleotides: TGTGCCAGCAGCCATGCCGGGATATTAGGCCCCCCGAGCTACGAGCAGTACTTC.

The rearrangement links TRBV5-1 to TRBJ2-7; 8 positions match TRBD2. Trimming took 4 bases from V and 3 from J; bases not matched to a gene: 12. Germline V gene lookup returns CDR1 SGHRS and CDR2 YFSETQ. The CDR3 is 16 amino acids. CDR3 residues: CASSLRGGSGIYEQYF. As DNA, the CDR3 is TGCGCCAGCAGCCTACGAGGTGGTAGCGGGATCTACGAGCAGTACTTC.

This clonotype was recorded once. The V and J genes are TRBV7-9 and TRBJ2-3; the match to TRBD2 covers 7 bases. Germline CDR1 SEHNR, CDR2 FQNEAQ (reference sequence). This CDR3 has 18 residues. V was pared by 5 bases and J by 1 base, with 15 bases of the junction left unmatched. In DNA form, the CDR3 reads TGTGCCAGCAGCCCCCGGAGGAAGCGCGGGAGTGGCACAGATACGCAGTATTTT. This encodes CASSPRRKRGSGTDTQYF.

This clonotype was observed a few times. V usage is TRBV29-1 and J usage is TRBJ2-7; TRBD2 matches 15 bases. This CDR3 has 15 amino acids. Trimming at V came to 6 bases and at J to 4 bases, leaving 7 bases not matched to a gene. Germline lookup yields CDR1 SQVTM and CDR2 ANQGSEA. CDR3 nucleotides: TGCAGCGTCCGGACTAGCGGGAGGGTTGGGTACGAGCAGTACTTC. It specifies CSVRTSGRVGYEQYF.

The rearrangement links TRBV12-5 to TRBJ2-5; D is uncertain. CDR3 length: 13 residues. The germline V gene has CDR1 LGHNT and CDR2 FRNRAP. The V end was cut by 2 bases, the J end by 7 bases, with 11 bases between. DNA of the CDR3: TGTGCTAGTGGTTTGTCCGAGGAGAGGACCCAGTACTTC. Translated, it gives CASGLSEERTQYF.

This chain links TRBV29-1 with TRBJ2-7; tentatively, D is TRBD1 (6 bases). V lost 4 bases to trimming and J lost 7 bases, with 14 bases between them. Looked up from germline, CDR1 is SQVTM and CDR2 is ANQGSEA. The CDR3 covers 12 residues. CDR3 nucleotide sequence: TGCAGCGTTGCCGACAGGCACAATGAGCAGTACTTC. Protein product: CSVADRHNEQYF.

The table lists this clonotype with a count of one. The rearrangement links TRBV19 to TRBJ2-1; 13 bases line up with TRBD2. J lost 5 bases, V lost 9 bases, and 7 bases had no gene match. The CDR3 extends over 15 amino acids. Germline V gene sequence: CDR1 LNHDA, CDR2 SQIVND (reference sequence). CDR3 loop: CASSGTSGVHNEQFF. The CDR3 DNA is TGTGCCAGCAGCGGGACTAGCGGGGTTCACAATGAGCAGTTCTTC.

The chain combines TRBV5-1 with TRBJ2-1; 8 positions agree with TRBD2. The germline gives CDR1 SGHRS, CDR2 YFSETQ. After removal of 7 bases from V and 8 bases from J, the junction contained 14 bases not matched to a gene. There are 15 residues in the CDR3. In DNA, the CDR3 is TGCGCCAGCTTAGGGGCTAGCGGGTCTATCTATGAGCAGTTCTTC. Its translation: CASLGASGSIYEQFF. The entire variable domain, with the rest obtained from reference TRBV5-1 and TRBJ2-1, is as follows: KAGVTQTPRYLIKTRGQQVTLSCSPISGHRSVSWYQQTPGQGLQFLFEYFSETQRNKGNFPGRFSGRQFSNSRSEMNVSTLELGDSALYLCASLGASGSIYEQFFGPGTRLTVL.

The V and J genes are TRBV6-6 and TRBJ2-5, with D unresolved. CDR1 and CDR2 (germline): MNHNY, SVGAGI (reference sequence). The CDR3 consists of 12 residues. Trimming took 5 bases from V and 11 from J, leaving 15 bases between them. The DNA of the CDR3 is TGTGCCAGCAGTGGGGAATTCCATGAGCAGTACTTC. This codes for CASSGEFHEQYF.

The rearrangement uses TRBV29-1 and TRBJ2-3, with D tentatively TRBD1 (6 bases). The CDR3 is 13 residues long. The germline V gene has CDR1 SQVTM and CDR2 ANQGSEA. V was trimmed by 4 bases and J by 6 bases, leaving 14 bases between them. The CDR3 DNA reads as TGCAGCGTTGCGAGGGTGAGGGGGGATACGCAGTATTTT. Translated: CSVARVRGDTQYF.

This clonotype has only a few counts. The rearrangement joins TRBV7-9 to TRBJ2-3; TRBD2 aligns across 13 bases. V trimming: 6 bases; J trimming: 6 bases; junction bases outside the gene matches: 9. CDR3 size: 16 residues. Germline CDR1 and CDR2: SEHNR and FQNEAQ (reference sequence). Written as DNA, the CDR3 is TGTGCCAGCAGGCGGACTAGCGGGGGAAAGACGGATACGCAGTATTTT. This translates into CASRRTSGGKTDTQYF.